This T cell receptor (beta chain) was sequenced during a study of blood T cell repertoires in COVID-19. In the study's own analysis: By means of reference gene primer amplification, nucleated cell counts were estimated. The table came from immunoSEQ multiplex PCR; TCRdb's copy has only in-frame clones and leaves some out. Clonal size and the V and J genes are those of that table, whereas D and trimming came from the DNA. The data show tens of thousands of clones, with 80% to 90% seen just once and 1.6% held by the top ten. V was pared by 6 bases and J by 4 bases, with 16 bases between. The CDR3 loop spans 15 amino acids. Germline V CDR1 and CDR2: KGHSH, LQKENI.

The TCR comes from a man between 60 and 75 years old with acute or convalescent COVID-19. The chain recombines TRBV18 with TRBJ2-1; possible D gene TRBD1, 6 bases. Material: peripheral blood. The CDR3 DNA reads TGTGCCAGCTCCCGCGAACAGGGAGCTTACAATGAGCAGTTCTTC. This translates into CASSREQGAYNEQFF.